The 7 T cell receptor beta chains below were found in one sample sequenced in a study of cytomegalovirus exposure and HLA in healthy donors. The method was immunoSEQ multiplex PCR; TCRdb's version includes in-frame clones alone and lacks a portion of them. The data show 67,000 or so clones, approximately 93% seen once. Sequenced material: PBMCs. These receptors all come from a man aged 18 to 30 in good health and CMV-seropositive.

The chain links TRBV7-6 to TRBJ1-4; D gene uncertain. Germline CDR1 SGHVS, CDR2 FNYEAQ. This CDR3 is 9 amino acids long. The V end was cut by 8 bases, the J end by 15 bases, with 10 bases between. CDR3 sequence: CASPGLMFF. CDR3 bases: TGTGCCAGCCCGGGTTTGATGTTTTTT.

This chain links TRBV29-1 with TRBJ2-7, with TRBD1 matching over 9 bases. Trimming removed 6 bases from V and 7 bases from J; junction bases left unmatched: 4. The germline CDR1 and CDR2 sequences are SQVTM and ANQGSEA. The CDR3 runs to 11 residues. This chain's CDR3 is CSVDRGNEQYF. CDR3 coding DNA: TGCAGCGTAGACAGGGGGAATGAGCAGTACTTC.

The chain joins TRBV7-2 to TRBJ2-1; 7 bases align to TRBD2. This CDR3 is built from 17 residues. Germline V gene sequence: CDR1 SGHTA, CDR2 FQGNSA. V was clipped by 4 bases and J by 6 bases; unmatched bases: 15. The CDR3, as DNA: TGTGCCAGCAGCTGGGGGGTTACGACTAGCCCAATCAATGAGCAGTTCTTC. Its protein product is CASSWGVTTSPINEQFF.

This sequence joins TRBV10-3 and TRBJ2-1, with TRBD2 identical over 16 bases. Germline V gene data show CDR1 as ENHRY and CDR2 as SYGVKD. Unmatched junction bases numbered 17, after V lost 6 bases and J lost 6 bases. This CDR3 contains 20 residues. CDR3 protein: CAIRPNPGLAGGPPGNEQFF. CDR3 nucleotide sequence: TGTGCCATCAGGCCCAACCCGGGACTAGCGGGGGGGCCACCAGGCAATGAGCAGTTCTTC.

The chain joins TRBV28 to TRBJ2-5; D is perhaps TRBD2 (6 bases). Germline V CDR1 and CDR2: MDHEN, SYDVKM. V was trimmed by 5 bases and J by 5 bases, leaving 18 bases between them. This CDR3 has 15 residues. CDR3 loop: CASSPLTSSWETQYF. CDR3 DNA: TGTGCCAGCAGTCCCCTGACTAGTTCGTGGGAGACCCAGTACTTC.

The chain couples TRBV18 to TRBJ2-3; D is possibly TRBD2 (5 bases). The CDR3 is 13 residues long. Trimming stripped 4 bases from V and 6 bases from J, with 11 bases between. Germline V gene sequence: CDR1 KGHSH, CDR2 LQKENI. The CDR3 DNA follows: TGTGCCAGCTCACGACGGGAAGGGGATACGCAGTATTTT. Translating it yields CASSRREGDTQYF.

The chain employs TRBV18 and TRBJ2-7, with D tentatively TRBD1 (5 bases). From germline, CDR1 is KGHSH and CDR2 LQKENI. CDR3 length: 15 amino acids. V lost 0 bases to trimming and J lost 6 bases, with 15 bases between them. CDR3 protein: CASSPPGQFQTEQYF. For the CDR3, the DNA is TGTGCCAGCTCACCACCCGGACAATTTCAGACCGAGCAGTACTTC. Full variable domain (rest looked up from reference TRBV18 and TRBJ2-7): NAGVMQNPRHLVRRRGQEARLRCSPMKGHSHVYWYRQLPEEGLKFMVYLQKENIIDESGMPKERFSAEFPKEGPSILRIQQVVRGDSAAYFCASSPPGQFQTEQYFGPGTRLTVT.